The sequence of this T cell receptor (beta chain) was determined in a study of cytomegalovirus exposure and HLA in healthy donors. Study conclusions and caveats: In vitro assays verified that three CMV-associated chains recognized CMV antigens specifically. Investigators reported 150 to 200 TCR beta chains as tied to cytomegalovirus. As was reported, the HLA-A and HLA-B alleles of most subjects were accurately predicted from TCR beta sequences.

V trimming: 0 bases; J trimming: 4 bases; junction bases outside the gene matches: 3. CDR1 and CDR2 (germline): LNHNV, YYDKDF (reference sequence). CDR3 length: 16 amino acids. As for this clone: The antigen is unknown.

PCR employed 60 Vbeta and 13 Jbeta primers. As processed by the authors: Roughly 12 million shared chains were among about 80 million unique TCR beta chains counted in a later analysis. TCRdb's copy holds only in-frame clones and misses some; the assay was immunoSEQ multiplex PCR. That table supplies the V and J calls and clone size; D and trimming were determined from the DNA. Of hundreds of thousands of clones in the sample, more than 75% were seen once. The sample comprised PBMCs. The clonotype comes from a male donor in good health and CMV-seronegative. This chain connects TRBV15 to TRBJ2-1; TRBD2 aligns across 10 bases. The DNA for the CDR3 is TGTGCCACCAGCAGAGATACTAGCGGGAATTACAATGAGCAGTTCTTC. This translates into CATSRDTSGNYNEQFF.